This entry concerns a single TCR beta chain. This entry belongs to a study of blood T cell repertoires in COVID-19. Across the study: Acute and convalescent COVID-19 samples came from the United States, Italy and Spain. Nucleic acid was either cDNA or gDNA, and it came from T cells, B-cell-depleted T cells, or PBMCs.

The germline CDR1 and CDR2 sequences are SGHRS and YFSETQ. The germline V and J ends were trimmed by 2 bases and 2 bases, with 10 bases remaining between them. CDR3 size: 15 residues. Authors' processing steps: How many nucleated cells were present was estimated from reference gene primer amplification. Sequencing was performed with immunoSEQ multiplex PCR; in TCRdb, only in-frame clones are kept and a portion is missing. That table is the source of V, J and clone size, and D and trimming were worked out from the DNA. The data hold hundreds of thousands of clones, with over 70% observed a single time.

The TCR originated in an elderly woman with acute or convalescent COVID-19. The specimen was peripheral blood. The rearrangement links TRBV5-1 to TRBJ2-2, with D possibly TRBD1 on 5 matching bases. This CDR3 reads CASSFQGDNTGELFF. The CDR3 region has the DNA TGCGCCAGCAGCTTTCAAGGGGATAACACCGGGGAGCTGTTTTTT.